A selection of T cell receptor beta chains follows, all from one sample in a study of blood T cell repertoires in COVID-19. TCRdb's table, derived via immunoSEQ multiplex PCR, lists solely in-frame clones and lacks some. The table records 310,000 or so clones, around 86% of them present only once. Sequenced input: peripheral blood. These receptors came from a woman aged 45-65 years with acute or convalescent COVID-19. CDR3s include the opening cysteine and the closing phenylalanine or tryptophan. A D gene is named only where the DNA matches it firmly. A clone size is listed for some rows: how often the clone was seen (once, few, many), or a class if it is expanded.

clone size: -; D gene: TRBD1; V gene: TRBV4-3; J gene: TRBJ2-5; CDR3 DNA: TGCGCCAGCAGCCAAGGGGGACAGGGCCGCCAAGAGACCCAGTACTTC; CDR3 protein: CASSQGGQGRQETQYF
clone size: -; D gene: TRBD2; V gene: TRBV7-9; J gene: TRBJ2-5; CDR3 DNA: TGTGCCAGCAGCTGGACTAGCGGGAGGGGAGAGACCCAGTACTTC; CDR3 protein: CASSWTSGRGETQYF
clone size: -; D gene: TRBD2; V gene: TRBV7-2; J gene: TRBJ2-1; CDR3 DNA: TGTGCCAGCAGCCCTTTAGCGGGATCGGATGAGCAGTTCTTC; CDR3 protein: CASSPLAGSDEQFF
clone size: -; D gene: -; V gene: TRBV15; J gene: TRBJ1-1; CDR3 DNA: TGTGCCACCAGCAGAGGGGGGGGCACTGAAGCTTTCTTT; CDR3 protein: CATSRGGGTEAFF
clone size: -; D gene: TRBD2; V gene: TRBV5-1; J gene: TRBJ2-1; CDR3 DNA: TGCGCCAGCAGCGAGGGACTAGCGGGAGTTAATGAGCAGTTCTTC; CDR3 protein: CASSEGLAGVNEQFF
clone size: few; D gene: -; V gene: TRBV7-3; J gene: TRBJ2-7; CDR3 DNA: TGTGCCAGCAGCTATCGTGGCGGCGAGCAGTACTTC; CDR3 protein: CASSYRGGEQYF
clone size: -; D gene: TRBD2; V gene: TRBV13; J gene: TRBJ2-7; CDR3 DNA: TGTGCCAGCAGCTTAGAGGGTCGTCTAGCGGGAAAAAGCTCCTACGAGCAGTACTTC; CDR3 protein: CASSLEGRLAGKSSYEQYF
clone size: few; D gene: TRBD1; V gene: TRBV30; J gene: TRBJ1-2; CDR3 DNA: TGTGCCTGGAGTGGACAGGGCAACTATGGCTACACCTTC; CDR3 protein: CAWSGQGNYGYTF
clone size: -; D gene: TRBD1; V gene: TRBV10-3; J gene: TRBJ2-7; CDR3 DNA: TGTGCCATCCGATCCCCCGACAGGGTGAACGAGCAGTACTTC; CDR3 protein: CAIRSPDRVNEQYF
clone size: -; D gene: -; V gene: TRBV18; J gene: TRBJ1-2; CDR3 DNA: TGTGCCAGCTCACCCACGGGGTATGGCTACACCTTC; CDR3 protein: CASSPTGYGYTF
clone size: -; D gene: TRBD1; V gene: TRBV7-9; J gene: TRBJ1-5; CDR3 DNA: TGTGCCAGCAAGGGGACAGCTAGCAATCAGCCCCAGCATTTT; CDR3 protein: CASKGTASNQPQHF
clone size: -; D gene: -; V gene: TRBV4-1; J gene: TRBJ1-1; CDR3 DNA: TGCGCCAGCAGCCAAGACAGGGGATACACTGAAGCTTTCTTT; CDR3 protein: CASSQDRGYTEAFF
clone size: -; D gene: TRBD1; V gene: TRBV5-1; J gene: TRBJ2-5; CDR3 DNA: TGCGCCAGCAGCTTGGCCGGACAGGGTGGGGAGACCCAGTACTTC; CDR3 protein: CASSLAGQGGETQYF
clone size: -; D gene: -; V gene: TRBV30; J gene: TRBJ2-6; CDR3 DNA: TGTGCCTGGAGTGACAGGGCCAGCATCTCTGGGGCCAACGTCCTGACTTTC; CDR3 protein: CAWSDRASISGANVLTF
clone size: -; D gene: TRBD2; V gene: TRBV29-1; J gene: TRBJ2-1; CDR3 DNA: TGCAGCGTGGAGGGGACTAGCGGTTATTACAATGAGCAGTTCTTC; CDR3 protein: CSVEGTSGYYNEQFF
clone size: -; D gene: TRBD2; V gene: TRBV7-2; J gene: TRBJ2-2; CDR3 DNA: TGTGCCAGCAGCTTAAGGACTAGCGGGAGCCCGAACACCGGGGAGCTGTTTTTT; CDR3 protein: CASSLRTSGSPNTGELFF
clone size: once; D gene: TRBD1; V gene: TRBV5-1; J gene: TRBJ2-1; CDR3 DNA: TGCGCCAGCAGCCTACAGGGGGCCCTTTACAATGAGCAGTTCTTC; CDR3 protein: CASSLQGALYNEQFF
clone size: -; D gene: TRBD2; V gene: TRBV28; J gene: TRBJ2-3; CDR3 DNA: TGTGCCAGCAGTTTATTGGGACTAGCGGGAGGGTCCACAGATACGCAGTATTTT; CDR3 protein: CASSLLGLAGGSTDTQYF
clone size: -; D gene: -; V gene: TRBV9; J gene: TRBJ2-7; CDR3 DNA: TGTGCCAGCAGCGTAGTTTCTGCCTTAGCTGCCTACGAGCAGTACTTC; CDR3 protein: CASSVVSALAAYEQYF
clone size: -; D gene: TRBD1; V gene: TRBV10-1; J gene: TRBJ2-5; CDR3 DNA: TGCGCCAGCACCAAGGGACAGGGAGGGACCCAGTACTTC; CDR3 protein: CASTKGQGGTQYF
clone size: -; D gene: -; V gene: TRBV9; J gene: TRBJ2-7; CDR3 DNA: TGTGCCAGCAGCGTAATAGGAGGGGCCCCCTACGAGCAGTACTTC; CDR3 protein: CASSVIGGAPYEQYF
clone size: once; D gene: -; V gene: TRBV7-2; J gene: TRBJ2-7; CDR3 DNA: TGTGCCAGCAGCTTAGTGACTAGTACTCCCTACGAGCAGTACTTC; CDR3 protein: CASSLVTSTPYEQYF
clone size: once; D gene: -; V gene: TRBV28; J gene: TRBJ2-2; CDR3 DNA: TGTGCCAGCAGTTTATCGGGGAACACCGGGGAGCTGTTTTTT; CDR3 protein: CASSLSGNTGELFF
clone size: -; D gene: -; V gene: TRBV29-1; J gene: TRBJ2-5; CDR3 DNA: TGCAGCGTTCGGGGGAGTACCTACGGGGAGACCCAGTACTTC; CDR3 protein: CSVRGSTYGETQYF
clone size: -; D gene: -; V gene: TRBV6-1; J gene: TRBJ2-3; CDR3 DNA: TGTGCCAGCAGTGAGCGGGGGACATATAGCACAGATACGCAGTATTTT; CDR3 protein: CASSERGTYSTDTQYF
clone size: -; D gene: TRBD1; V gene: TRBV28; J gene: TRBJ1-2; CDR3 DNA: TGTGCCAGCAGTTTGGGACAGGGCGACTATGGCTACACCTTC; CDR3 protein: CASSLGQGDYGYTF
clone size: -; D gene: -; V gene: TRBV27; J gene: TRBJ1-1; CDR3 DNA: TGTGCCAGCAGGTGGGGCCAGATGAACACTGAAGCTTTCTTT; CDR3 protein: CASRWGQMNTEAFF
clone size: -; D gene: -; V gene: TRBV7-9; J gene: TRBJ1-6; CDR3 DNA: TGTGCCAGCAGCTTAGTGGCAGGCAATTCACCCCTCCACTTT; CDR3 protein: CASSLVAGNSPLHF
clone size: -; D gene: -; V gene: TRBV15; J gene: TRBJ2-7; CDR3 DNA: TGTGCCACCAGCTTCATCAGGGGCTACGAGCAGTACTTC; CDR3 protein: CATSFIRGYEQYF
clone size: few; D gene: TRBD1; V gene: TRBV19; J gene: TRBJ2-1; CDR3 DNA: TGTGCCAGTAGTATCTGGACAGGGAAGAACAATGAGCAGTTCTTC; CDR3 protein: CASSIWTGKNNEQFF
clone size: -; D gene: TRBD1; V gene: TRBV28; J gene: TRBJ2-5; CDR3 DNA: TGTGCCAGCAGCCCAGACAGGGGGGGTCTTGGAGAGACCCAGTACTTC; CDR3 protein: CASSPDRGGLGETQYF
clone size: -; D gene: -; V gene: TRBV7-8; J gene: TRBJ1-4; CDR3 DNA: TGTGCCAGCAGCGCGAGGTCAACTAATGAAAAACTGTTTTTT; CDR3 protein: CASSARSTNEKLFF
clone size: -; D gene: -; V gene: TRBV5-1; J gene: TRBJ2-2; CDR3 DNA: TGCGCCAGCAGCTTGGCGATAGCGGCCCTCGGCGGGGAGCTGTTTTTT; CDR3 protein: CASSLAIAALGGELFF
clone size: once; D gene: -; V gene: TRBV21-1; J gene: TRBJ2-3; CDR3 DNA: TGTGCCAGCAGCAAAGAGGGGCCTAGCACAGATACGCAGTATTTT; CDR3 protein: CASSKEGPSTDTQYF
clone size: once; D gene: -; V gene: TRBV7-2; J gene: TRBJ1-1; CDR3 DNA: TGTGCCAGCAGCCTGACGACAACGATGAACACTGAAGCTTTCTTT; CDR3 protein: CASSLTTTMNTEAFF
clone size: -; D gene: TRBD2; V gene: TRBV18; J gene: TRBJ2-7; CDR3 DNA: TGTGCCAGCTCATCGACTAGCGGGTACGCCTACGAGCAGTACTTC; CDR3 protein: CASSSTSGYAYEQYF
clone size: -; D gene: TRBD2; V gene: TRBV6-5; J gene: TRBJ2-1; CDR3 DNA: TGTGCCAGCAGTTACTCGAGGCTAGCGGGAGAGGGTGAGCAGTTCTTC; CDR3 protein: CASSYSRLAGEGEQFF
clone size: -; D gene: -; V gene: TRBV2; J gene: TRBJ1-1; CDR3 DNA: TGTGCCAGCATTCGGGGGTCGGCCACTGAAGCTTTCTTT; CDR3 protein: CASIRGSATEAFF
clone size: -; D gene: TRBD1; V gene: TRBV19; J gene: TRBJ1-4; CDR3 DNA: TGTGCCAGTAGTATAAGGGACAGAGTTCCCGAAAAACTGTTTTTT; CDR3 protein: CASSIRDRVPEKLFF
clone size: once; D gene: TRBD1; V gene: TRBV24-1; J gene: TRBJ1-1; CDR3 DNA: TGTGCCACCAGAGACAGGGGGTCTACTGAAGCTTTCTTT; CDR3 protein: CATRDRGSTEAFF
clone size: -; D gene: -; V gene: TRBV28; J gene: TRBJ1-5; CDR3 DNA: TGTGCCAGCAGTTTTCCAGGGTTGGAAACCCAGCATTTT; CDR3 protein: CASSFPGLETQHF
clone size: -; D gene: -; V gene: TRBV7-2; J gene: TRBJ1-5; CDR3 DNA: TGTGTCAGCAGCTTGCGGACAAGCCCAACGGCCCAGCATTTT; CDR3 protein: CVSSLRTSPTAQHF
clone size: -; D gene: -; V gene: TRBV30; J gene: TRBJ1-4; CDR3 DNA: TGTGCCTACTCGAGGTCGACAGGATATAATGAAAAACTGTTTTTT; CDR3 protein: CAYSRSTGYNEKLFF
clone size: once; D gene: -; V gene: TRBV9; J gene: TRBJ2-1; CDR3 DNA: TGTGCCAGCAGCGTAAATGGAGGGTCCTACAATGAGCAGTTCTTC; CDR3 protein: CASSVNGGSYNEQFF
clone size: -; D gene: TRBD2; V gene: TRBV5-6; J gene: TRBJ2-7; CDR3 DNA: TGTGCCAGCAGCCTACCCGGCGGGAGCTCCTACGAGCAGTACTTC; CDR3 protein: CASSLPGGSSYEQYF